This TCR beta chain was retrieved from a study of T cells in Graves' hyperthyroidism and ophthalmopathy. This clonotype has at least ten counts. Its antigen is undetermined. RNA transcripts yielded amplified TCR beta CDR3 regions. RT-PCR in the first round (using the HTBI primer set) targeted the TCR CDR3. TCRdb passed the multiplex PCR reads through MiXCR, listing each CDR3 protein once. This table holds more than 500,000 distinct CDR3 sequences, 16% found once. Ophthalmopathy patients had Clinical Activity Score at least 3, NOSPECS grade at least 4, duration under 3 months. Overall study findings and caveats: In blood, most of the thyroid clonotypes expanded above 0.001 were also present. Ophthalmopathy could be told apart from stable hyperthyroidism with a 13 V-J model. Model predictions of ophthalmopathy came a median approximately 6.8 months before onset.

This CDR3 contains 13 residues. The germline V and J ends were trimmed by 1 base and 1 base, with 7 bases remaining between them. Per germline, CDR1 DFQATT and CDR2 SNEGSKA (reference sequence). The sequence was collected from a woman younger than 45 with Graves' ophthalmopathy. Sample: blood. The V call is TRBV20-1, the J call TRBJ1-1; no clear D gene. For the CDR3, the DNA is TGCAGTGCTAGAGCTTCAGCGAACACTGAAGCTTTCTTT. Translation gives CSARASANTEAFF.